Each of the 24 T cell receptor beta chains below was sequenced from the same sample in a study of cytomegalovirus exposure and HLA in healthy donors. TCRdb's table, derived via immunoSEQ multiplex PCR, lists solely in-frame clones and lacks some. The data hold around 200,000 clones, with around 80% observed a single time. Sequencing was done on a sample of PBMCs. These receptors were taken from a woman in her 30s in good health and CMV-seronegative.

In this sample, this clone turned up once. The chain carries TRBV6-4 and TRBJ2-2; D is perhaps TRBD1 (6 bases). Germline CDR1 and CDR2: MRHNA and SNTAGT. The CDR3 is made up of 13 amino acids. V lost 5 bases and J 3 bases, leaving 7 bases between the germline ends. The CDR3 spells CASSTGYTGELFF. CDR3 sequence (DNA): TGTGCCAGCAGTACAGGGTACACCGGGGAGCTGTTTTTT.

CDR3 sequence (DNA): TGTGCCAGCAGCTCCTCTCACGAGGGCTCTGGGGCCAACGTCCTGACTTTC. It specifies CASSSSHEGSGANVLTF. The V call is TRBV5-6, the J call TRBJ2-6; maybe TRBD2 (5 bases). This CDR3 is 17 amino acids long. Trimming took 3 bases from V and 0 from J, leaving 13 bases between them. Germline V lookup: CDR1 SGHDT, CDR2 YYEEEE. Full variable domain (outside the CDR3, taken from reference TRBV5-6 and TRBJ2-6): DAGVTQSPTHLIKTRGQQVTLRCSPKSGHDTVSWYQQALGQGPQFIFQYYEEEERQRGNFPDRFSGHQFPNYSSELNVNALLLGDSALYLCASSSSHEGSGANVLTFGAGSRLTVL.

The chain employs TRBV5-1 and TRBJ2-5, with TRBD1 matching over 7 bases. Trimming removed 4 bases from V and 4 bases from J; junction bases left unmatched: 7. The germline V gene has CDR1 SGHRS and CDR2 YFSETQ. The CDR3 has 14 amino acids. CDR3 sequence (DNA): TGCGCCAGCAGCGTGACAGGGAGAGTAGAGACCCAGTACTTC. Translated: CASSVTGRVETQYF. The complete variable domain, with remaining parts taken from reference TRBV5-1 and TRBJ2-5, reads KAGVTQTPRYLIKTRGQQVTLSCSPISGHRSVSWYQQTPGQGLQFLFEYFSETQRNKGNFPGRFSGRQFSNSRSEMNVSTLELGDSALYLCASSVTGRVETQYFGPGTRLLVL.

The gene calls are TRBV29-1 and TRBJ1-2, with 10 bases matching TRBD1. This CDR3 spans 13 amino acids. Germline lookup yields CDR1 SQVTM and CDR2 ANQGSEA. The V and J ends lost 6 bases and 4 bases, in that order; junction bases with no gene match: 5. In DNA form, the CDR3 reads TGCAGCGTGGGCCGGACAGGGGGCTATGGCTACACCTTC. Translating gives CSVGRTGGYGYTF.

The rearrangement joins TRBV5-1 to TRBJ2-7; unclear D gene. The germline V gene encodes CDR1 SGHRS and CDR2 YFSETQ. Trimming pared 4 bases from V and 5 bases from J, leaving 19 bases between. CDR3 length: 15 amino acids. CDR3 DNA: TGCGCCAGCAGCGTAAACGACTCCCCGCACCACGAGCAGTACTTC. It is translated as CASSVNDSPHHEQYF. The variable domain in full, completed from reference TRBV5-1 and TRBJ2-7, reads KAGVTQTPRYLIKTRGQQVTLSCSPISGHRSVSWYQQTPGQGLQFLFEYFSETQRNKGNFPGRFSGRQFSNSRSEMNVSTLELGDSALYLCASSVNDSPHHEQYFGPGTRLTVT.

The rearrangement links TRBV5-1 to TRBJ2-2, with D maybe TRBD1 (6 bases). The V gene lost 3 bases and the J gene lost 6 bases, with 15 bases spanning the gap. The CDR3 sequence is 15 residues long. Germline values: CDR1 SGHRS, CDR2 YFSETQ. CDR3 sequence (DNA): TGCGCCAGCAGCTCTGGACAGCCTGGCGCCGGGGAGCTGTTTTTT. This sequence encodes CASSSGQPGAGELFF.

This clone was seen at least ten times. The chain is built from TRBV5-1 and TRBJ2-7, with 7 bases aligning to TRBD1. Germline CDR1 is SGHRS and CDR2 is YFSETQ. Trimming cost V 2 bases and J 2 bases; bases outside gene matches: 1. The CDR3 length is 13 residues. The CDR3 DNA sequence: TGCGCCAGCAGCTTTGACAGGGCCTACGAGCAGTACTTC. It is translated as CASSFDRAYEQYF.

The V gene is TRBV6-5, the J gene TRBJ1-1; D is undetermined. V lost 5 bases and J lost 10, with 17 bases in between. CDR3 length: 13 amino acids. Germline-derived CDR1 and CDR2 are MNHEY and SVGAGI. CDR3 nucleotides: TGTGCCAGCAGTCCCTCCGACGGGGTGATAGCTTTCTTT. Its translation is CASSPSDGVIAFF.

The V and J genes are TRBV1 and TRBJ1-1; the table calls TRBD1, which could not be checked here. TRBV1 is a known pseudogene. This CDR3 comprises 15 residues. The CDR3 DNA sequence: TGCACCAGCAGCCAAGCAGGAACTTTGAACACTGAAGCTTTCTTT. Translated: CTSSQAGTLNTEAFF.

This clone was counted once. The rearrangement joins TRBV9 to TRBJ1-1; TRBD1 aligns across 8 bases. The germline gives CDR1 SGDLS, CDR2 YYNGEE. This CDR3 spans 15 amino acids. The V and J ends lost 4 bases and 4 bases, in that order; junction bases with no gene match: 9. The CDR3 bases are TGTGCCAGCAGCTCGCACAGGGGGTCGGGCACTGAAGCTTTCTTT. Protein: CASSSHRGSGTEAFF.

The CDR3, as DNA: TGTGCCAGCTCACCAGTGGGGTTGCAGGACCAGGGACTGTTTTTT. This sequence encodes CASSPVGLQDQGLFF. V usage is TRBV18 and J usage is TRBJ1-4, with a possible D match to TRBD1 (5 bases). V gave up 2 bases and J gave up 13 bases, with 20 bases separating them. Germline V CDR1 and CDR2: KGHSH, LQKENI. The CDR3 contains 15 residues.

The V and J genes are TRBV15 and TRBJ1-4; TRBD1 agrees at 7 bases. CDR1 is LNHNV, CDR2 YYDKDF, per germline (reference sequence). The V segment lost 3 bases and the J segment 8 bases; nucleotides outside the gene matches: 12. This CDR3 has 16 residues. CDR3 in amino acids: CATSSDPGQFSEKLFF. The CDR3, as DNA: TGTGCCACCAGCAGTGATCCGGGACAGTTTAGCGAAAAACTGTTTTTT.

This clone is a singleton in its sample. The chain is built from TRBV5-4 and TRBJ2-7, with D perhaps TRBD1 (6 bases). CDR3 size: 14 residues. The germline CDR1 and CDR2 sequences are SGHNT and YYREEE (reference sequence). V shed 4 bases and J shed 0 bases, with 11 bases lying between them. CDR3 sequence: CASSQTGSSYEQYF. CDR3 sequence (DNA): TGTGCCAGCAGCCAGACAGGAAGCTCCTACGAGCAGTACTTC.

This sequence joins TRBV5-1 and TRBJ1-2, with TRBD1 as a possible D gene (5 bases). Germline V gene sequence: CDR1 SGHRS, CDR2 YFSETQ. This CDR3 comprises 15 residues. Trimming stripped 1 base from V and 3 bases from J, with 13 bases between. CDR3 in DNA: TGCGCCAGCAGCTTGTCCGCAGGGCGTGACTATGGCTACACCTTC. This codes for CASSLSAGRDYGYTF. The full variable domain, in which reference TRBV5-1 and TRBJ1-2 provide the parts outside the CDR3, is KAGVTQTPRYLIKTRGQQVTLSCSPISGHRSVSWYQQTPGQGLQFLFEYFSETQRNKGNFPGRFSGRQFSNSRSEMNVSTLELGDSALYLCASSLSAGRDYGYTFGSGTRLTVV.

This sequence joins TRBV7-8 and TRBJ2-7; TRBD1 matches at 9 bases. Germline-derived CDR1 and CDR2 are SGHVS and FQNEAQ. CDR3 length: 16 amino acids. The V gene end was trimmed by 3 bases and the J gene end by 6 bases; junction bases not matched to a gene: 12. CDR3 in amino acids: CASSFGPIWTGAEQYF. CDR3 DNA sequence: TGTGCCAGCAGCTTTGGCCCGATATGGACAGGGGCCGAGCAGTACTTC. Full variable domain (missing parts from reference TRBV7-8 and TRBJ2-7): GAGVSQSPRYKVAKRGQDVALRCDPISGHVSLFWYQQALGQGPEFLTYFQNEAQLDKSGLPSDRFFAERPEGSVSTLKIQRTQQEDSAVYLCASSFGPIWTGAEQYFGPGTRLTVT.

The chain recombines TRBV2 with TRBJ2-5; 10 bases line up with TRBD2. Trimming at V came to 4 bases and at J to 2 bases, leaving 7 bases not matched to a gene. CDR1 and CDR2 from the germline V gene are SNHLY and FYNNEI. CDR3 length: 16 amino acids. CDR3 region: CASSGGSGGLQETQYF. DNA of the CDR3: TGTGCCAGCAGTGGGGGTAGCGGGGGGTTGCAAGAGACCCAGTACTTC. The full variable domain, its missing parts supplied by reference TRBV2 and TRBJ2-5, is EPEVTQTPSHQVTQMGQEVILRCVPISNHLYFYWYRQILGQKVEFLVSFYNNEISEKSEIFDDQFSVERPDGSNFTLKIRSTKLEDSAMYFCASSGGSGGLQETQYFGPGTRLLVL.

This clone has a single count. The V and J genes are TRBV2 and TRBJ1-5, with 7 bases matching TRBD1. CDR3 length: 14 residues. Unmatched junction bases numbered 8, after V lost 6 bases and J lost 6 bases. Germline CDR1 SNHLY, CDR2 FYNNEI. The CDR3 DNA sequence: TGTGCCAGCAGGAGGAGACAGGGAAGTCAGCCCCAGCATTTT. Its translation: CASRRRQGSQPQHF.

V is TRBV2 and J is TRBJ1-1; 7 positions match TRBD1. V dropped 3 bases and J dropped 10; count of bases not matched to a gene: 11. This CDR3 comprises 14 residues. The germline V gene has CDR1 SNHLY and CDR2 FYNNEI. The CDR3 sequence is CASSDPSQGRGAFF. The CDR3, as DNA: TGTGCCAGCAGTGACCCCTCACAGGGGCGCGGAGCTTTCTTT.

V usage is TRBV9 and J usage is TRBJ1-6; D perhaps matches TRBD1 (6 bases). The length of the CDR3 is 17 residues. Per the germline V gene, CDR1 is SGDLS and CDR2 is YYNGEE. V was trimmed by 3 bases and J by 2 bases, leaving 15 bases between them. CDR3 coding DNA: TGTGCCAGCAGCGAAACTAACAGGGCCCCCTATAATTCACCCCTCCACTTT. Protein sequence: CASSETNRAPYNSPLHF. The variable domain in full, with the rest retrieved from reference TRBV9 and TRBJ1-6, is DSGVTQTPKHLITATGQRVTLRCSPRSGDLSVYWYQQSLDQGLQFLIQYYNGEERAKGNILERFSAQQFPDLHSELNLSSLELGDSALYFCASSETNRAPYNSPLHFGNGTRLTVT.

This chain uses TRBV15 with TRBJ1-5; D might be TRBD1 (6 bases). Germline CDR1 is LNHNV and CDR2 is YYDKDF (reference sequence). CDR3 length equals 15 residues. Trimming took 3 bases from V and 5 from J, leaving 14 bases between them. CDR3 protein: CATSRGTSSDQPQHF. In nucleotides, the CDR3 is TGTGCCACCAGCAGGGGGACAAGCAGCGATCAGCCCCAGCATTTT.

The gene calls are TRBV6-1 and TRBJ2-7, with D perhaps matching TRBD2 (6 bases). Germline V lookup: CDR1 MNHNS, CDR2 SASEGT. Trimming cost V 1 base and J 2 bases, with 24 bases left between them. The CDR3 has 19 amino acids. CDR3 nucleotide sequence: TGTGCCAGCAGTGAAGTTCTCTTCCGGACTACCTCGGGAACCTACGAGCAGTACTTC. It is translated as CASSEVLFRTTSGTYEQYF.

The V and J genes are TRBV28 and TRBJ1-1, with D perhaps TRBD1 (6 bases). V was shortened by 8 bases and J by 1 base, with 14 bases between the two germline ends. Germline V lookup: CDR1 MDHEN, CDR2 SYDVKM. This CDR3 has 14 amino acids. The CDR3 DNA is TGTGCCAGCGGACACAGGGTTGGGAACACTGAAGCTTTCTTT. Translation: CASGHRVGNTEAFF.

The chain recombines TRBV5-1 with TRBJ1-5; D gene unclear. Trimming cost V 4 bases and J 4 bases, with 12 bases left between them. The length of the CDR3 is 14 residues. Germline assignment: CDR1 SGHRS and CDR2 YFSETQ. CDR3: CASSLGSQNQPQHF. DNA for the CDR3: TGCGCCAGCAGCCTCGGGTCTCAAAATCAGCCCCAGCATTTT.

V usage is TRBV27 and J usage is TRBJ1-2; D not certain. Trimming stripped 3 bases from V and 2 bases from J, with 7 bases between. Germline V gene data show CDR1 as MNHEY and CDR2 as SMNVEV (reference sequence). The CDR3 has 13 amino acids. CDR3 sequence: CASSFGRNYGYTF. The CDR3 DNA reads TGTGCCAGCAGTTTCGGGAGAAACTATGGCTACACCTTC.